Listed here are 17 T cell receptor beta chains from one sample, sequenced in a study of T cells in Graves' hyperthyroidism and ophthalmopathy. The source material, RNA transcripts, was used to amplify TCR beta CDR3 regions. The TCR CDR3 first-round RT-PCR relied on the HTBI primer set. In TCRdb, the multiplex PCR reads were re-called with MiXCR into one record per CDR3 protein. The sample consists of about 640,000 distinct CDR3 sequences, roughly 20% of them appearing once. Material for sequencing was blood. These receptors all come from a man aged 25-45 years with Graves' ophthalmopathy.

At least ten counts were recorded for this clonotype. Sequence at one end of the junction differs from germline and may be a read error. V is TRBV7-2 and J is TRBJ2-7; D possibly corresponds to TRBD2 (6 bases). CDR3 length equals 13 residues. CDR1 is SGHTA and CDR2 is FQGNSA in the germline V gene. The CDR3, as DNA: TGTGCCAGCAGCATAGCGGTGCTCTACGAGCAGTACTTC. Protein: CASSIAVLYEQYF.

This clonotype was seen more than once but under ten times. CDR3 residues: CASSPLVLSLMNTEAFF. The CDR3 DNA is TGTGCCAGCAGCCCCTTAGTGCTAAGCCTCATGAACACTGAAGCTTTCTTT. The genes are TRBV9 and TRBJ1-1; no definite D call. V was clipped by 4 bases and J by 0 bases, with 19 bases between them. Germline values: CDR1 SGDLS, CDR2 YYNGEE. This CDR3 has 17 amino acids.

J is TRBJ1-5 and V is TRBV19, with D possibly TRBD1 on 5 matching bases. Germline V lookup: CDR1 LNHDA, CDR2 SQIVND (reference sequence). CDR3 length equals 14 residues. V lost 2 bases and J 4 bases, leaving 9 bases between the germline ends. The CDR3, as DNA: TGTGCCAGTAGTATACCAGGGTTTAATCAGCCCCAGCATTTT. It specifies CASSIPGFNQPQHF.

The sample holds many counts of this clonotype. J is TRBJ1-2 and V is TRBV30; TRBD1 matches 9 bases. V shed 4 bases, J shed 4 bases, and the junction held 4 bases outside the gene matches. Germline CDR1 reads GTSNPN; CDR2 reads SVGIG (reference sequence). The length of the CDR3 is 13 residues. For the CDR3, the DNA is TGTGCCTGGAAAACAGGGGGCGGCTATGGCTACACCTTC. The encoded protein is CAWKTGGGYGYTF.

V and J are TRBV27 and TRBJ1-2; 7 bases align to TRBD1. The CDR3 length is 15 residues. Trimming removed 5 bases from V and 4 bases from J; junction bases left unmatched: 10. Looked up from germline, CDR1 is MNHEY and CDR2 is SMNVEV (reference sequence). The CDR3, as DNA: TGTGCCAGCAGTCCCCAATCGACAGGGTTCTATGGCTACACCTTC. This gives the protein CASSPQSTGFYGYTF.

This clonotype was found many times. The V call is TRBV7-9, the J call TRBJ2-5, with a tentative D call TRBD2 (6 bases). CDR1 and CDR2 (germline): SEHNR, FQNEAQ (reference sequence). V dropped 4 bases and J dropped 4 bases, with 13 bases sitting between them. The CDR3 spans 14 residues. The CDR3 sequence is CASSSPGSAETQYF. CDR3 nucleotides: TGTGCCAGCAGCTCACCCGGGAGTGCAGAGACCCAGTACTTC.

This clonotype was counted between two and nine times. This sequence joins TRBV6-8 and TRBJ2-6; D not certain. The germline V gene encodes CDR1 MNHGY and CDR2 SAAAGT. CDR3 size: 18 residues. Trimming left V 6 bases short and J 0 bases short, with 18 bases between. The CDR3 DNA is TGTGCCAGCAGGCTACGACACCTTGCTCTCTCTGGGGCCAACGTCCTGACTTTC. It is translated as CASRLRHLALSGANVLTF.

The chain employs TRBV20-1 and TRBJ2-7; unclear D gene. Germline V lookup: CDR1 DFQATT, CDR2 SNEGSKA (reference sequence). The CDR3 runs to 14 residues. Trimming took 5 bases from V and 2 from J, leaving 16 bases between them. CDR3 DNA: TGCAGTGCTCCCCATATTGGATCTCCCTACGAGCAGTACTTC. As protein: CSAPHIGSPYEQYF.

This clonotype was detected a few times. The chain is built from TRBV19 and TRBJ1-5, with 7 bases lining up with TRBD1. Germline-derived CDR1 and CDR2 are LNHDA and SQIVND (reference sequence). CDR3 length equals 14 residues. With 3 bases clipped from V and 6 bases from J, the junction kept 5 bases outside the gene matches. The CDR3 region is CASSIGQVGQPQHF. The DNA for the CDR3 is TGTGCCAGTAGTATCGGACAGGTGGGTCAGCCCCAGCATTTT.

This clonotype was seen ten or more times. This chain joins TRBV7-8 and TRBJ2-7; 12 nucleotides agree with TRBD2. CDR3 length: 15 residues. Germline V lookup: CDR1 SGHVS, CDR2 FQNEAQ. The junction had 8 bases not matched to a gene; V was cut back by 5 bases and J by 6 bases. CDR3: CASSHLAGGKGEQYF. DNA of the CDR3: TGTGCCAGCAGCCACCTAGCGGGAGGGAAGGGCGAGCAGTACTTC.

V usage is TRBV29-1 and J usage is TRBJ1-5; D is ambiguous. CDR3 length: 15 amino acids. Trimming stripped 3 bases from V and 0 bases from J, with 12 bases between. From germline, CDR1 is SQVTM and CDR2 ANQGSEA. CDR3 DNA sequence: TGCAGCGTTGATAGTATGGGGTATAGCAATCAGCCCCAGCATTTT. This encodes CSVDSMGYSNQPQHF.

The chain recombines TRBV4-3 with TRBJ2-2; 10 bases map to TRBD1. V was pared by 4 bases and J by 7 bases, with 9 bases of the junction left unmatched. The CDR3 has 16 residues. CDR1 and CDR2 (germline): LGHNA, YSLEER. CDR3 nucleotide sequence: TGCGCCAGCAGCCCTGCGACAGGGGGCGGAGGCGGGGAGCTGTTTTTT. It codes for CASSPATGGGGGELFF.

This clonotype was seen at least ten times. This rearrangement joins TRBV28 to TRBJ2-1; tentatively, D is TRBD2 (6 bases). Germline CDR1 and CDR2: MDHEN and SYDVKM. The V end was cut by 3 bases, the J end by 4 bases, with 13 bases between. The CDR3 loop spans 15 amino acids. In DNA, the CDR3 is TGTGCCAGCAGTTTCGCGGGGAGAGGTTACAATGAGCAGTTCTTC. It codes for CASSFAGRGYNEQFF. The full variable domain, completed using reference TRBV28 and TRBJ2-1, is DVKVTQSSRYLVKRTGEKVFLECVQDMDHENMFWYRQDPGLGLRLIYFSYDVKMKEKGDIPEGYSVSREKKERFSLILESASTNQTSMYLCASSFAGRGYNEQFFGPGTRLTVL.

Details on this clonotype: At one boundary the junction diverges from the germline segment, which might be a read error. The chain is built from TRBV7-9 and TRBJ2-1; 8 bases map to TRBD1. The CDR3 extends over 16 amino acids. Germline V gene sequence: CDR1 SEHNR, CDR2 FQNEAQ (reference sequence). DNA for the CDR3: TGCGCCAGCAGCTGGTCTTGGACAGGGCCGGGCAATGAGCAGTTCTTC. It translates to CASSWSWTGPGNEQFF.

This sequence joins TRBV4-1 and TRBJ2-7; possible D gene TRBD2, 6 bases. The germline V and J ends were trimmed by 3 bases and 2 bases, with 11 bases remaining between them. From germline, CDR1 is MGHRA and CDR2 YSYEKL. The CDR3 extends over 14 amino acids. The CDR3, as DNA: TGCGCCAGCAGCCAGGCCGGGGAGGCCTACGAGCAGTACTTC. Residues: CASSQAGEAYEQYF.

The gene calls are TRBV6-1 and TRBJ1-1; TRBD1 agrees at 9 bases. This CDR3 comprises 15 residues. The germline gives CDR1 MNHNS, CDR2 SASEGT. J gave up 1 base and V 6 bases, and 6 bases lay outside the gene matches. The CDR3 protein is CASRSQDRGNTEAFF. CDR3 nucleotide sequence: TGTGCCAGCAGAAGCCAGGACAGGGGGAACACTGAAGCTTTCTTT.

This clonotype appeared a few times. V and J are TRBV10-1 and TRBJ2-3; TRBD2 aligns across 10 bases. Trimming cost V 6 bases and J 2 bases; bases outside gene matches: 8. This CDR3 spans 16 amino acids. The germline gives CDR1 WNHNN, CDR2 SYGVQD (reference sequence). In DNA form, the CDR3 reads TGCGCCAGCAGAGGGGCTAGCGGGAGCTTCACAGATACGCAGTATTTT. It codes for CASRGASGSFTDTQYF.